This T cell receptor (beta chain) was retrieved from a study of T cells after yellow fever vaccination. The CDR3 contains 16 residues. Germline values: CDR1 MNHEY, CDR2 SVGAGI. V was shortened by 6 bases and J by 2 bases, with 19 bases between the two germline ends. For TCR, cDNA came from 5'RACE template switching, which added a universal primer site and UMIs. TCRdb reanalysed the 5' RACE reads using MiXCR and keeps one entry per CDR3 protein. The sample consists of roughly 330,000 distinct CDR3 sequences, around 6.8% of them appearing once. This clonotype was picked up a small number of times. Its antigen is still unknown. General study findings and limits: CD4 and CD8 compartments shared a small share of clonotypes, likely from convergent recombination.

The V gene is TRBV6-5, the J gene TRBJ1-2; no clear D gene. This receptor was obtained from a man between 18 and 29 years old who received the YFV17D yellow fever vaccine. Sample: PBMCs, taken more than 35 days after the first yellow fever vaccination. CDR3 sequence (DNA): TGTGCCAGCAGCTTCTCGAGGAGCGACTTCAACTATGGCTACACCTTC. The encoded protein is CASSFSRSDFNYGYTF.